One T cell receptor beta chain is described in this entry. Repertoires were generated with immunoSEQ multiplex PCR, while TCRdb's copy carries only in-frame clones and drops some. This table has approximately 45,000 clones, about nine tenths appearing once. The sample belongs to a study of blood T cell repertoires in COVID-19. V lost 5 bases, J lost 9 bases, and 6 bases stayed unmatched. The CDR3 runs to 14 residues. The germline V gene has CDR1 MDHEN and CDR2 SYDVKM. Sequenced: peripheral blood. This clonotype was sampled from a woman older than 75 with COVID-19, enrolled during active disease. The chain joins TRBV28 to TRBJ2-7; 14 bases map to TRBD2. CDR3 protein: CASSRGLAGEGQYF. The CDR3 DNA reads as TGTGCCAGCAGTCGGGGACTAGCGGGAGAGGGGCAGTACTTC.